The source of this TCR beta chain is a study of blood T cell repertoires in COVID-19. Study information: PBMCs, B-cell-depleted T cells, or T cells were the source of the cDNA or gDNA that made up the material.

After removal of 8 bases from V and 6 bases from J, the junction contained 6 bases not matched to a gene. This CDR3 is 12 amino acids long. Per the germline V gene, CDR1 is SQVTM and CDR2 is ANQGSEA. Assay: immunoSEQ multiplex PCR; the TCRdb copy retains only in-frame clones and omits some. Of roughly 200,000 clones in the sample, more than 75% are singletons; the top ten hold 18%. The sequence derives from a person aged 65-85 years with COVID-19, enrolled during active disease. Material: peripheral blood. V is TRBV29-1 and J is TRBJ2-3; 9 nucleotides match TRBD2. Here the CDR3 DNA reads TGCAGCTGGACTAGCGTGGGGGATACGCAGTATTTT. It specifies CSWTSVGDTQYF.